The sequence of this T cell receptor (beta chain) was determined in a study of T cell changes during pregnancy in multiple sclerosis. Trimming took 4 bases from V and 3 from J, leaving 9 bases between them. The length of the CDR3 is 13 residues. The germline V gene encodes CDR1 MNHNY and CDR2 SVGAGI (reference sequence). Produced via immunoSEQ multiplex PCR; TCRdb's table is partial and in-frame only. The data show fewer than 55,000 clones, about nine tenths seen once. V usage is TRBV6-6 and J usage is TRBJ1-2, with D possibly matching TRBD1 (6 bases). The source of this sequence is a female donor with multiple sclerosis, enrolled in a pregnancy study. The sequencing here drew on CD4+ T cells from peripheral blood mononuclear cells, taken in the third trimester of pregnancy. DNA for the CDR3: TGTGCCAGCAGTTCAGGGGTGGACTATGGCTACACCTTC. It yields the protein CASSSGVDYGYTF.